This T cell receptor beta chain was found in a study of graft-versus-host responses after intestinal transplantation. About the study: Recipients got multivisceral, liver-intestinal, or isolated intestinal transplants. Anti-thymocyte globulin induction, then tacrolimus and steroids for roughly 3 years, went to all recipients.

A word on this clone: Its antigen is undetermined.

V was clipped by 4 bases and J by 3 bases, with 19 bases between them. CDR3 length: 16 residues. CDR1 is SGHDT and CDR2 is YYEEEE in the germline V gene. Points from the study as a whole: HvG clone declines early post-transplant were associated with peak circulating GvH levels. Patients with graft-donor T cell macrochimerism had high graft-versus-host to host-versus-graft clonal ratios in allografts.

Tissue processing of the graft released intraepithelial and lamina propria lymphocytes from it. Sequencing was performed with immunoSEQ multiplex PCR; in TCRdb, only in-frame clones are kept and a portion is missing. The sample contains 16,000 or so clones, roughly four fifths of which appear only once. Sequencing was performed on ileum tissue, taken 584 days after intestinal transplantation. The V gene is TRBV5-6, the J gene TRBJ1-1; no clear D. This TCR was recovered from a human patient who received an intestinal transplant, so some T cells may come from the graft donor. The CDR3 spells CASSQRRSGRYTEAFF. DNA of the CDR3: TGTGCCAGCAGCCAACGACGGTCTGGGCGTTACACTGAAGCTTTCTTT.